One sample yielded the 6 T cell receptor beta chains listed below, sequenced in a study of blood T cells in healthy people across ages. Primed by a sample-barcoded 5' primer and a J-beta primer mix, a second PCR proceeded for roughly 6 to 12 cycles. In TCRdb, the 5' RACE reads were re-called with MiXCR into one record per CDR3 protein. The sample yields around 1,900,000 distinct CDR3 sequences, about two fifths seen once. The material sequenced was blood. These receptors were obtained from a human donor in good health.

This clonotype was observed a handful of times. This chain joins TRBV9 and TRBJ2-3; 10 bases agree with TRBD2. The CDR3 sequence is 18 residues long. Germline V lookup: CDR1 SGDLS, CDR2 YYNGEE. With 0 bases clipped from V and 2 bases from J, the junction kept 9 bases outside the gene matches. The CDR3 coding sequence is TGTGCCAGCAGCGTAGCTCTCGCGACTAGCGGGTTCACAGATACGCAGTATTTT. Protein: CASSVALATSGFTDTQYF.

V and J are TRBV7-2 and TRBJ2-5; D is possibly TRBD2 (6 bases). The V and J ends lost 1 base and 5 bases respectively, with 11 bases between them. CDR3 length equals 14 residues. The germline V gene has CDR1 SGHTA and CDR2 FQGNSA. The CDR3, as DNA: TGTGCCAGCAGCTTAGACGGGGGAATGGAGACCCAGTACTTC. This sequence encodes CASSLDGGMETQYF.

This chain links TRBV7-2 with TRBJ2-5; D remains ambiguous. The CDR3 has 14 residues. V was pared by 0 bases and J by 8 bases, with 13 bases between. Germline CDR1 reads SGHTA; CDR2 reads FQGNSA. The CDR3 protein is CASSLAHSDETQYF. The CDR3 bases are TGTGCCAGCAGCTTAGCCCACTCCGATGAAACCCAGTACTTC.

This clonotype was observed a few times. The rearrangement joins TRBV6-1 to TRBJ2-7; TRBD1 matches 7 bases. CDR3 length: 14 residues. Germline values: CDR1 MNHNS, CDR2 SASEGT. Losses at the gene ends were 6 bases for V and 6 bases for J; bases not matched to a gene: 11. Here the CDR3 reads CASSPDRALGEQYF. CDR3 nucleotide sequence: TGTGCCAGCAGCCCCGACAGGGCCCTTGGCGAGCAGTACTTC.

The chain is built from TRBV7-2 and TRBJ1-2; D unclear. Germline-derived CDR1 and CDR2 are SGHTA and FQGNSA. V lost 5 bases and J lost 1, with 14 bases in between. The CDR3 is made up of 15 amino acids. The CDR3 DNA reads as TGTGCCAGCAGCCTGAACGCCATCGTTAACTATGGCTACACCTTC. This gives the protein CASSLNAIVNYGYTF. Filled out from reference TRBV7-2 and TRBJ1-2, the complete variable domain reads GAGVSQSPSNKVTEKGKDVELRCDPISGHTALYWYRQSLGQGLEFLIYFQGNSAPDKSGLPSDRFSAERTGGSVSTLTIQRTQQEDSAVYLCASSLNAIVNYGYTFGSGTRLTVV.

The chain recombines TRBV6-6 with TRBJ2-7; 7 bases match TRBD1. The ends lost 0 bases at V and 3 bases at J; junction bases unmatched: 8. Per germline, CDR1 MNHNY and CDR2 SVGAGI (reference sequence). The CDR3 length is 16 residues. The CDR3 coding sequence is TGTGCCAGCAGTTACTCGTTGACAGGGAGAAACTACGAGCAGTACTTC. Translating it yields CASSYSLTGRNYEQYF.